The source of this TCR beta chain is a study of T cells in Graves' hyperthyroidism and ophthalmopathy. Per the germline V gene, CDR1 is MGHRA and CDR2 is YSYEKL. The CDR3 covers 14 residues. Trimming left V 0 bases short and J 0 bases short, with 5 bases between. Template material for amplifying TCR beta CDR3 regions consisted of RNA transcripts. When the TCR CDR3 underwent first-round RT-PCR, the HTBI primer set was used. In TCRdb, the multiplex PCR reads were re-called with MiXCR into one record per CDR3 protein. The profile covers around 360,000 distinct CDR3 sequences, with 12% to 15% appearing a single time and approximately 20% taken by the ten largest. Patients with uncontrolled infections, other autoimmune diseases, pregnancy or lactation were excluded.

The sequencing sample was made of blood. This clonotype originated in a woman aged 60-70 years with Graves' ophthalmopathy. The V and J genes are TRBV4-1 and TRBJ1-2; D unresolved. CDR3 nucleotide sequence: TGCGCCAGCAGCCAAGACGGAGCTAACTATGGCTACACCTTC. Its protein product is CASSQDGANYGYTF.